The 18 T cell receptor beta chains below were found in one sample sequenced in a study of Ad26.COV2.S vaccination and SARS-CoV-2 variants. Treatment of the sample: about 20 received Ad26.COV2.S at low or high dose, single or two shots; 5 received placebo; per-sample allocation not given. All samples were drawn on day 63, counting from the first vaccine or placebo injection. Clones were read by immunoSEQ multiplex PCR, and TCRdb kept only the in-frame ones, dropping some. This table has hundreds of thousands of clones, around 86% appearing once. The starting material was peripheral blood, obtained in a trial of Ad26.COV2.S vaccine versus placebo. The receptors here all came from a person between 18 and 59 years old who received the Ad26.COV2.S COVID-19 vaccine or a placebo.

CDR3 loop: CASSKNNEQYF. The CDR3 DNA is TGTGCCAGCAGCAAAAACAACGAGCAGTACTTC. The chain carries TRBV21-1 and TRBJ2-7; TRBD1, as called in the table, went unchecked against the DNA. TRBV21-1 is a pseudogene segment. The CDR3 length is 11 residues.

This chain's CDR3 is CASSLRLLAGGVSGMFF. As DNA, the CDR3 is TGTGCCAGCAGTCTACGCCTACTAGCGGGGGGGGTCTCGGGAATGTTCTTC. The genes are TRBV27 and TRBJ2-1, with 13 bases lining up with TRBD2. This CDR3 has 17 residues. Per germline, CDR1 MNHEY and CDR2 SMNVEV (reference sequence). The J segment lost 15 bases and the V segment lost 5 bases, leaving 19 bases of the junction unmatched.

The gene calls are TRBV5-4 and TRBJ2-1; 7 bases are shared with TRBD1. CDR1 is SGHNT, CDR2 YYREEE, per germline (reference sequence). The CDR3 runs 15 residues. Trimming at V came to 4 bases and at J to 6 bases, leaving 10 bases not matched to a gene. In DNA form, the CDR3 reads TGTGCCAGCAGCGCGACAGGGTCGCGGGTCAATGAGCAGTTCTTC. Protein sequence: CASSATGSRVNEQFF.

This rearrangement joins TRBV7-6 to TRBJ2-5, with 8 bases lining up with TRBD1. Per germline, CDR1 SGHVS and CDR2 FNYEAQ. V lost 1 base and J lost 1; bases outside the gene matches: 2. The CDR3 covers 15 residues. CDR3 bases: TGTGCCAGCAGCTTAGATACAGGGGGCCAAGAGACCCAGTACTTC. The encoded protein is CASSLDTGGQETQYF.

V and J are TRBV7-9 and TRBJ1-1; 8 positions agree with TRBD1. CDR3 size: 14 residues. The ends lost 1 base at V and 8 bases at J; junction bases unmatched: 6. The germline gives CDR1 SEHNR, CDR2 FQNEAQ (reference sequence). DNA for the CDR3: TGTGCCAGCAGCTTAGACCTCGGACAGGGCGAAGCTTTCTTT. Translating it yields CASSLDLGQGEAFF.

The chain employs TRBV7-2 and TRBJ2-1, with 10 bases fitting TRBD2. J gave up 9 bases and V 0 bases, and 5 bases lay outside the gene matches. Germline assignment: CDR1 SGHTA and CDR2 FQGNSA. This CDR3 contains 15 residues. CDR3 protein: CASSLASGGVGEQFF. The CDR3 DNA reads as TGTGCCAGCAGCTTAGCCAGCGGGGGGGTGGGTGAGCAGTTCTTC.

The V call is TRBV5-4, the J call TRBJ2-1; D possibly corresponds to TRBD1 (6 bases). Germline-derived CDR1 and CDR2 are SGHNT and YYREEE (reference sequence). This CDR3 is 15 amino acids long. Between the trimmed V and J ends, which lost 1 base and 4 bases, there was a span of 12 bases. The CDR3: CASSLLPGDYNEQFF. CDR3 DNA: TGTGCCAGCAGCTTGCTACCAGGGGATTACAATGAGCAGTTCTTC.

This chain uses TRBV5-1 with TRBJ2-1; 7 bases are a match to TRBD1. The V gene end was trimmed by 4 bases and the J gene end by 0 bases; junction bases not matched to a gene: 7. CDR1 is SGHRS and CDR2 is YFSETQ in the germline V gene. The CDR3 covers 16 residues. The CDR3 sequence is CASSLRQGSSYNEQFF. DNA for the CDR3: TGCGCCAGCAGCCTACGACAGGGCAGCTCCTACAATGAGCAGTTCTTC.

CDR3 amino acids: CASQTSATHSGANVLTF. CDR3 DNA sequence: TGTGCCAGCCAGACTAGCGCAACTCACTCTGGGGCCAACGTCCTGACTTTC. The chain has TRBV10-3 and TRBJ2-6, with TRBD2 matching 8 bases. The V gene end was trimmed by 10 bases and the J gene end by 0 bases; junction bases not matched to a gene: 11. CDR1 is ENHRY and CDR2 is SYGVKD in the germline V gene. The length of the CDR3 is 17 residues.

The chain couples TRBV29-1 to TRBJ1-1; unclear D gene. Looked up from germline, CDR1 is SQVTM and CDR2 is ANQGSEA. CDR3 length: 13 residues. V shed 7 bases and J shed 0 bases, with 12 bases lying between them. The DNA for the CDR3 is TGCAGCGCCCTGCCTTTCATGAACACTGAAGCTTTCTTT. Translated, it gives CSALPFMNTEAFF.

This rearrangement joins TRBV5-5 to TRBJ1-6; tentative D call: TRBD1 (5 bases). Germline V gene lookup returns CDR1 SGHKS and CDR2 YYEKEE (reference sequence). CDR3 size: 13 residues. V was trimmed by 2 bases and J by 7 bases, leaving 7 bases between them. The CDR3 DNA sequence: TGTGCCAGCAGCTTTCAGGGAAATTCACCCCTCCACTTT. Protein sequence: CASSFQGNSPLHF.

The chain joins TRBV18 to TRBJ1-3; D not certain. The CDR3 loop spans 18 amino acids. V lost 6 bases, J lost 2 bases, and 23 bases lay in between. Germline V gene lookup returns CDR1 KGHSH and CDR2 LQKENI. The CDR3 loop is CASSRNPDVGVTGNTIYF. The DNA for the CDR3 is TGTGCCAGCTCCCGCAATCCGGACGTCGGAGTCACTGGAAACACCATATATTTT.

This CDR3 is CASSSQGSETQYF. In nucleotides, the CDR3 is TGTGCCAGCAGCTCTCAGGGATCCGAGACCCAGTACTTC. The rearrangement joins TRBV11-3 to TRBJ2-5, with D perhaps TRBD1 (5 bases). Germline CDR1 is SGHNT and CDR2 is YENEEA. The ends were cut back, 4 bases at V and 5 bases at J, with 11 bases in the middle. The CDR3 is made up of 13 amino acids.

This clone was counted a few times. The V and J genes are TRBV5-1 and TRBJ1-2, with a possible D match to TRBD1 (5 bases). The V gene's germline CDR1 is SGHRS and CDR2 YFSETQ. Trimming left V 5 bases short and J 3 bases short, with 14 bases between. CDR3 length: 14 residues. CDR3 nucleotide sequence: TGCGCCAGCAGGCCCCAGGGCGGTGACTATGGCTACACCTTC. Amino acids: CASRPQGGDYGYTF.

The rearrangement links TRBV25-1 to TRBJ2-5; maybe TRBD2 (5 bases). The CDR3 is made up of 12 amino acids. With 4 bases removed from V and 9 bases from J, the gap between germline ends came to 12 bases. CDR1 is MGHDK, CDR2 SYGVNS, per germline. The CDR3 DNA reads TGTGCCAGCAGTGTAAGCCCCGGGGCCCAGTACTTC. Its translation is CASSVSPGAQYF.

The rearrangement links TRBV12-5 to TRBJ1-1; no clear D gene. CDR3 length: 13 residues. Germline CDR1 LGHNT, CDR2 FRNRAP. V was shortened by 2 bases and J by 1 base, with 5 bases between the two germline ends. The CDR3 coding sequence is TGTGCTAGTGGTTTGACCCCGAACACTGAAGCTTTCTTT. Protein product: CASGLTPNTEAFF.

The J gene is TRBJ1-2, the V gene TRBV19, with no clear D. This CDR3 is built from 12 residues. CDR1 is LNHDA, CDR2 SQIVND, per germline (reference sequence). Trimming removed 0 bases from V and 8 bases from J, with 7 bases in between. The CDR3 DNA sequence: TGTGCCAGTAGTATAGACAGAGTAGGCTACACCTTC. Protein sequence: CASSIDRVGYTF.

The chain carries TRBV5-1 and TRBJ2-4; TRBD2 is a possible D gene (6 bases). This CDR3 comprises 14 residues. Germline-derived CDR1 and CDR2 are SGHRS and YFSETQ. Deletions cut 7 bases from V and 3 bases from J, with 14 bases between. The CDR3 sequence: CASSPGELKNIQYF. CDR3 in DNA: TGCGCCAGCTCGCCGGGGGAGCTCAAAAACATTCAGTACTTC.